This T cell receptor beta chain derives from a study of molecular identifiers for immune sequencing clone quantification. Whole-study results and caveats: Spike-in Jurkat TCR RNA from a single cell reportedly registered among 900,000 to 1,000,000 naive cells. Over 99% of effector molecules, but under 1% in naive cells, were held by clones with more than 20 RNA copies.

This clonotype was detected many times. Its antigen is still unknown. Previously described methods and listed TCR primers were employed for the bulk TCR libraries. Each CDR3 protein gets one entry after TCRdb re-called the PCR reads with MiXCR. The sample includes more than 550,000 distinct CDR3 sequences, roughly 27% of them seen just once. CDR3 length: 16 residues. The ends were cut back, 6 bases at V and 1 base at J, with 15 bases in the middle. Germline-derived CDR1 and CDR2 are MNHEY and SVGEGT. The receptor was derived from a human donor in good health. Some libraries in this study had Jurkat cell RNA spiked in. The chain recombines TRBV6-2 or TRBV6-3 with TRBJ2-2, with D perhaps TRBD1 (6 bases). The sample consisted of naive CD8+ T cells from blood, with Jurkat cell RNA spiked in. The subset is: FACS-sorted CD8+CD4-CCR7+CD45RA+ naive T cells. In DNA, the CDR3 is TGTGCCAGCAGCGCTGGGACAATTCTGAACACCGGGGAGCTGTTTTTT. This sequence encodes CASSAGTILNTGELFF.